One sample yielded the 7 T cell receptor beta chains listed below, sequenced in a study of shared clonotypes between healthy human individuals. Assay used: immunoSEQ multiplex PCR; TCRdb lists only in-frame clones, some missing. The table has fewer than 150,000 clones, 55% to 80% seen once. Specimen: memory CD8+ T cells sorted from blood. Subset denoted: CD45RO+ cells pooled with CCR7-negative TemRA cells. These receptors originate from a woman under 40 in good health.

This chain joins TRBV7-9 and TRBJ2-7; TRBD2 matches at 9 bases. V lost 5 bases and J lost 5; bases outside the gene matches: 13. CDR1 is SEHNR and CDR2 is FQNEAQ in the germline V gene (reference sequence). The CDR3 consists of 16 residues. CDR3 region: CASSPVPASGTHEQYF. The CDR3 bases are TGTGCCAGCAGCCCTGTACCGGCTAGCGGGACCCACGAGCAGTACTTC. Based on the CDR3 plus reference TRBV7-9 and TRBJ2-7, the full variable domain is DTGVSQNPRHKITKRGQNVTFRCDPISEHNRLYWYRQTLGQGPEFLTYFQNEAQLEKSRLLSDRFSAERPKGSFSTLEIQRTEQGDSAMYLCASSPVPASGTHEQYFGPGTRLTVT.

This chain connects TRBV4-1 to TRBJ2-3, with TRBD2 identical over 7 bases. V dropped 1 base and J dropped 4; count of bases not matched to a gene: 5. The CDR3 has 15 residues. Germline-derived CDR1 and CDR2 are MGHRA and YSYEKL. The CDR3 coding sequence is TGCGCCAGCAGCCAAGTGGCGGGAGTCTCAGATACGCAGTATTTT. It specifies CASSQVAGVSDTQYF.

On this clone: Given a far larger clone just one base away, this is likely a sequencing read error. The chain is built from TRBV11-2 and TRBJ2-2, with a weak D call TRBD1 (5 bases). Germline CDR1 and CDR2: SGHAT and FQNNGV. This CDR3 has 17 residues. CDR3 protein: CVSKHTRERVSTGELFF. The DNA for the CDR3 is TGTGTCAGCAAACACACCAGGGAAAGAGTCAGCACCGGGGAGCTGTTTTTT.

This clone turned up a few times. The V call is TRBV28, the J call TRBJ2-7; 8 nucleotides match TRBD1. The V gene's germline CDR1 is MDHEN and CDR2 SYDVKM. This CDR3 has 13 amino acids. V gave up 6 bases and J gave up 5 bases; unmatched junction bases: 6. CDR3 sequence (DNA): TGTGCCAGCAGACCACCGACAGGGGACGAGCAGTACTTC. Its protein is CASRPPTGDEQYF.

The V and J genes are TRBV7-8 and TRBJ2-7; possible D gene TRBD1, 6 bases. The CDR3 sequence is 17 residues long. The germline V gene encodes CDR1 SGHVS and CDR2 FQNEAQ. Between the trimmed V and J ends, which lost 11 bases and 1 base, there was a span of 27 bases. CDR3 DNA: TGTGCCTCCAAGGCGGGCCCACGGACAGCTCCGTCCTACGAGCAGTACTTC. This codes for CASKAGPRTAPSYEQYF.

The chain recombines TRBV7-9 with TRBJ2-7, with 9 bases that match TRBD1. J gave up 3 bases and V 1 base, and 4 bases lay outside the gene matches. Germline CDR1 and CDR2: SEHNR and FQNEAQ (reference sequence). This CDR3 is 15 amino acids long. CDR3 amino acids: CASSLVGQGFYEQYF. The DNA for the CDR3 is TGTGCCAGCAGCTTAGTGGGACAGGGATTCTACGAGCAGTACTTC. The full variable domain, its missing parts supplied by reference TRBV7-9 and TRBJ2-7, is DTGVSQNPRHKITKRGQNVTFRCDPISEHNRLYWYRQTLGQGPEFLTYFQNEAQLEKSRLLSDRFSAERPKGSFSTLEIQRTEQGDSAMYLCASSLVGQGFYEQYFGPGTRLTVT.

The chain has TRBV6-1 and TRBJ2-6; D may be TRBD1 (7 bases). This CDR3 has 19 amino acids. The germline gives CDR1 MNHNS, CDR2 SASEGT. The V gene lost 0 bases and the J gene lost 2 bases, with 17 bases spanning the gap. This CDR3 is CASSEATAGQYTGANVLTF. The CDR3 DNA is TGTGCCAGCAGTGAAGCTACCGCGGGACAGTATACTGGGGCCAACGTCCTGACTTTC.